The 5 T cell receptor beta chains presented below share a single source sample, sequenced in a study of blood T cell repertoires in COVID-19. Repertoires were generated with immunoSEQ multiplex PCR, while TCRdb's copy carries only in-frame clones and drops some. The repertoire consists of about 73,000 clones, with 90% occurring once and the leading ten covering approximately 15%. Sample: peripheral blood. These receptors were taken from a woman aged 80 or over with active or convalescent COVID-19.

The chain carries TRBV6-5 and TRBJ1-4; D is undetermined. CDR1 is MNHEY, CDR2 SVGAGI, per germline. This CDR3 contains 16 residues. Trimming left V 0 bases short and J 1 base short, with 9 bases between. The CDR3 sequence: CASSYSSGRTNEKLFF. CDR3 coding DNA: TGTGCCAGCAGTTACTCGTCTGGGAGAACTAATGAAAAACTGTTTTTT.

The genes are TRBV4-2 and TRBJ2-5, with 7 bases that match TRBD1. There are 15 residues in the CDR3. V lost 4 bases, J lost 2 bases, and 7 bases stayed unmatched. Germline CDR1 LGHNA, CDR2 YNFKEQ. This chain's CDR3 is CASSRGSGQQETQYF. CDR3 nucleotide sequence: TGTGCCAGCAGCCGAGGGTCGGGACAGCAAGAGACCCAGTACTTC.

CDR3 sequence (DNA): TGCGCCAGCAGCCAAGATGGGTGGGGGGGCCCGTTGGGCACAGATACGCAGTATTTT. Encoded protein: CASSQDGWGGPLGTDTQYF. This rearrangement joins TRBV4-1 to TRBJ2-3, with a possible D match to TRBD2 (7 bases). The ends were cut back, 0 bases at V and 1 base at J, with 20 bases in the middle. The CDR3 sequence is 19 residues long. CDR1 and CDR2 from the germline V gene are MGHRA and YSYEKL.

The gene calls are TRBV5-1 and TRBJ2-7; 7 bases map to TRBD2. This CDR3 region has 16 residues. The V gene's germline CDR1 is SGHRS and CDR2 YFSETQ. The V segment lost 0 bases and the J segment 6 bases; nucleotides outside the gene matches: 12. The CDR3 region has the DNA TGCGCCAGCAGCTTGGGGCCGGGACTAACAACCTCCGAGCAGTACTTC. Amino acid sequence: CASSLGPGLTTSEQYF.

The V and J genes are TRBV6-5 and TRBJ1-1; TRBD1 might be the D (6 bases). This CDR3 has 15 amino acids. With 11 bases removed from V and 1 base from J, the gap between germline ends came to 20 bases. The germline CDR1 and CDR2 sequences are MNHEY and SVGAGI. CDR3 coding DNA: TGTGCCTCCTCCCGGGACACCAGGAAGAACACTGAAGCTTTCTTT. Translated: CASSRDTRKNTEAFF.